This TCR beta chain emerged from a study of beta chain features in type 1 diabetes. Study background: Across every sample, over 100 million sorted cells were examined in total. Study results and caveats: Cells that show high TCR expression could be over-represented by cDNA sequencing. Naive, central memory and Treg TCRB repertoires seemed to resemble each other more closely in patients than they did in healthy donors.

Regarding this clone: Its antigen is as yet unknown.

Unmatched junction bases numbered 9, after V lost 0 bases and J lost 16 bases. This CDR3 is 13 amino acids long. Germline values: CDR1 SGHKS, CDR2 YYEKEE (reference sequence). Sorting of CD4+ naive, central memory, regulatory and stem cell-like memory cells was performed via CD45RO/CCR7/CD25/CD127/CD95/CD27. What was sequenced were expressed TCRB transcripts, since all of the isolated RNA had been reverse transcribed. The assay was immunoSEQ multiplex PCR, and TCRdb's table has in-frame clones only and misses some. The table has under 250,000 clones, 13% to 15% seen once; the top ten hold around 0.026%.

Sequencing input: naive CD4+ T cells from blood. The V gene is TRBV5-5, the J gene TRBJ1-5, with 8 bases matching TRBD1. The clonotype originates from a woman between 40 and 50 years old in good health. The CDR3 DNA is TGTGCCAGCAGCTTGGAACGGGCAGACAGGGGACATTTT. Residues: CASSLERADRGHF.